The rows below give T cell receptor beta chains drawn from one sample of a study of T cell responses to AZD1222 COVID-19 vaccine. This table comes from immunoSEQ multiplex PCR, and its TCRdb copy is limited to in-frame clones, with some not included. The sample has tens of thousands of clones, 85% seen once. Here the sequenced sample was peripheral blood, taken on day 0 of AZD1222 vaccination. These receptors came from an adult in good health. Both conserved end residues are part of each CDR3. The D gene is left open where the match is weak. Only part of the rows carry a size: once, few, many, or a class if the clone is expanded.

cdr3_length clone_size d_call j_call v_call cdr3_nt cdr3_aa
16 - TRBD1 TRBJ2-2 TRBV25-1 TGTGCCAGCAGTCCTACCGGGACAGGGGTGTCCGGGGAGCTGTTTTTT CASSPTGTGVSGELFF
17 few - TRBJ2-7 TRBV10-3 TGTGCCATCAGTGAGACATCAAACCGGGACTTGATCTACGAGCAGTACTTC CAISETSNRDLIYEQYF
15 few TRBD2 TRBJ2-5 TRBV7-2 TGTGCCAGCAGCTCCTCCGGGACTAGAGGAGAGACCCAGTACTTC CASSSSGTRGETQYF
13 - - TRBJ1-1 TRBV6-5 TGTGCCAGCAGTAACGGACTACCTCTTGAAGCTTTCTTT CASSNGLPLEAFF
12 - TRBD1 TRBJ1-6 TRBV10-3 TGTGCCATCAGAACAGGGGAAGGACCCCTCCACTTT CAIRTGEGPLHF
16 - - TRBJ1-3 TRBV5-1 TGCGCCAGCAGCGCGGGACCCCCTGACTCTGGAAACACCATATATTTT CASSAGPPDSGNTIYF
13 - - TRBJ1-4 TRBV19 TGTGCCAGTAGTATTCAGGGGATTGAAAAACTGTTTTTT CASSIQGIEKLFF
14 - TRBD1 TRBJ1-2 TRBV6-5 TGTGCCAGCACGCCCTACTGGACAGGGAATGGCTACACCTTC CASTPYWTGNGYTF
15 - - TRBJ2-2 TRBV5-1 TGCGCCAGCAGCTACGACCCTAGGGGAACCGGGGAGCTGTTTTTT CASSYDPRGTGELFF
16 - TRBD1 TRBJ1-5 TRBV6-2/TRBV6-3 TGTGCCAGCAGTTACGGTACAGGGGATTATGGTCAGCCCCAGCATTTT CASSYGTGDYGQPQHF
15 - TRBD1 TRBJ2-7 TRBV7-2 TGTGCCAGCATCCCCCAATGGGACAGCTCCTACGAGCAGTACTTC CASIPQWDSSYEQYF
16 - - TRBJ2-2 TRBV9 TGTGCCAGCAGCGTAGATGGGGGGCAGCACACCGGGGAGCTGTTTTTT CASSVDGGQHTGELFF
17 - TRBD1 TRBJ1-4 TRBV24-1 TGTGCCACCAGTGAGTGGGACAGGGGGGCAACTAATGAAAAACTGTTTTTT CATSEWDRGATNEKLFF
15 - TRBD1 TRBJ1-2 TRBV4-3 TGCGCCAGCAGCCTCACTTTGGGACAGGGTGGTATCTACACCTTC CASSLTLGQGGIYTF
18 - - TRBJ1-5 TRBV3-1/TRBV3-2 TGTGCCAGCAGCCCCTACGAAGCCCCCTTGATGGGCAATCAGCCCCAGCATTTT CASSPYEAPLMGNQPQHF
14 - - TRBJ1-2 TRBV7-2 TGTGCCCTCAGAGGGGCAGGGGAATACTATGGCTACACCTTC CALRGAGEYYGYTF
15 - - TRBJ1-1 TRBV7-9 TGTGCCAGCAGCTTAGGGCGGGGGCAGTACAATGAAGCTTTCTTT CASSLGRGQYNEAFF
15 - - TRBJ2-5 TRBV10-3 TGTGCCATCAGTGACCAGGGGAGAGGGGGTGAGACCCAGTACTTC CAISDQGRGGETQYF
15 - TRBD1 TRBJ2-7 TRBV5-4 TGTGCCAGCAGCTTGGGGACAGGGATCTCCTACGAGCAGTACTTC CASSLGTGISYEQYF
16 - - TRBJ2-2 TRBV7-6 TGTGCCAGCAGCTTACTAGGGCTCCCGAACACCGGGGAGCTGTTTTTT CASSLLGLPNTGELFF
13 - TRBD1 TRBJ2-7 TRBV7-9 TGTGCCAGCAGCTTGACAGGGGCCTACGAGCAGTACTTC CASSLTGAYEQYF
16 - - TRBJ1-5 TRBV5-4 TGTGCCAGCAGCTACCTTGGGGAGGGGCGCAATCAGCCCCAGCATTTT CASSYLGEGRNQPQHF
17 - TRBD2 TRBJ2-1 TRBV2 TGTGCCAGCAGCCGCATGAGGGACCGGGGGGGGTACAATGAGCAGTTCTTC CASSRMRDRGGYNEQFF
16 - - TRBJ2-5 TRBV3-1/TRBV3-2 TGTGCCAGCAGCCAACCGCGGGGGCAGACACAAGAGACCCAGTACTTC CASSQPRGQTQETQYF
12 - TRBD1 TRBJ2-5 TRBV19 TGTGCCAGTAGCAGGGGGCGAGAGACCCAGTACTTC CASSRGRETQYF
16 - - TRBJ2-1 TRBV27 TGTGCCAGCAGTTTATATCCTAGGTCGAAAGGGACTGAGCAGTTCTTC CASSLYPRSKGTEQFF
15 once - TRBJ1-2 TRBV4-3 TGCGCCAGCAGCCAACGTGCGGGGGATTCGTATGGCTACACCTTC CASSQRAGDSYGYTF
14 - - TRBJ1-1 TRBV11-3 TGTGCCAGCAGCCCAACGACAGAGAACACTGAAGCTTTCTTT CASSPTTENTEAFF
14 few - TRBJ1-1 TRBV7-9 TGTGCCAGCAGCTTACTGTCGGAGAACACTGAAGCTTTCTTT CASSLLSENTEAFF
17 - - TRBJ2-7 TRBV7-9 TGTGCCAGCAGCTTACCCGTGGGCAGGGGTGGCGTTTACGAGCAGTACTTC CASSLPVGRGGVYEQYF
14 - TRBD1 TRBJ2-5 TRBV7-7 TGTGCTAGCAGCCCGACAGGGGGCGCGGAGACCCAGTACTTC CASSPTGGAETQYF
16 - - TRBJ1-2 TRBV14 TGTGCCAGCAGCCTTAGGGTGGGAGCGGTGGATTGGGGCTACACCTTC CASSLRVGAVDWGYTF
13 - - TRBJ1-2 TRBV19 TGTGCCAGTACCCAAAGTAGGTTTTATGGCTACACCTTC CASTQSRFYGYTF
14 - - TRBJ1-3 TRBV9 TGTGCCAGCACCGGCCCCGGGGCTGGAAACACCATATATTTT CASTGPGAGNTIYF
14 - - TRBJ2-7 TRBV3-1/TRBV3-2 TGTGCCAGCAGCCAAGTCAAAGCGAACTACGAGCAGTACTTC CASSQVKANYEQYF
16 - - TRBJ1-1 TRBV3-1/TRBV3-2 TGTGCCAGCAGCCAGGGGGGCGGTTACATGAACACTGAAGCTTTCTTT CASSQGGGYMNTEAFF
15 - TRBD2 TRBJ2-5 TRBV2 TGTGCCAGCAGTGCATCTAGCGGGGGGGCGGAGACCCAGTACTTC CASSASSGGAETQYF
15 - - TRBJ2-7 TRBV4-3 TGCGCCAGCAGCCCCGCGACAGGCGGGGCCTACGAGCAGTACTTC CASSPATGGAYEQYF
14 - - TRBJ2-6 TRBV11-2 TGTGCCAGCAGCTCATCCTCTGGGGCCAACGTCCTGACTTTC CASSSSSGANVLTF